Reported below is one TCR beta chain. The data originate from a study of blood T cell repertoires in COVID-19. The ends lost 6 bases at V and 5 bases at J; junction bases unmatched: 7. Germline lookup yields CDR1 ENHRY and CDR2 SYGVKD. The CDR3 extends over 14 amino acids. Per the study methods: Scientists estimated how many nucleated cells there were by amplifying reference gene primers. Produced via immunoSEQ multiplex PCR; TCRdb's table is partial and in-frame only. That table gives V, J and clone size, and the DNA gave D and trimming. The table has 250,000 or so clones, 84% seen once; the top ten hold 1.5% to 1.7%.

V gene TRBV10-3 combines with J gene TRBJ1-1, with 9 bases identical to TRBD1. The receptor comes from a woman aged 40 to 49 who had recovered from COVID-19. Sequenced: peripheral blood. The chain's CDR3 is CAIRTTGGETEAFF. The CDR3 DNA reads as TGTGCCATCAGGACGACAGGGGGTGAGACTGAAGCTTTCTTT.